Each of the 4 T cell receptor beta chains below was sequenced from the same sample in a study of T cell responses to AZD1222 COVID-19 vaccine. Profiling relied on immunoSEQ multiplex PCR, and the TCRdb table lists in-frame clones only, not all of them. Here the sample spans 150,000 to 200,000 clones, roughly 93% being singletons. This sample comprised peripheral blood, obtained on day 0 of AZD1222 vaccination. The receptor set was obtained from an adult in good health.

Here the CDR3 DNA reads TGTGCCAGCAGTGAATCCGGGGACAGGGGACAGCCCCAGCATTTT. This encodes CASSESGDRGQPQHF. This chain links TRBV25-1 with TRBJ1-5; 10 bases map to TRBD1. Germline V gene data show CDR1 as MGHDK and CDR2 as SYGVNS. V lost 1 base to trimming and J lost 7 bases; unmatched junction nucleotides: 4. This CDR3 is built from 15 residues.

This chain uses TRBV12-3 or TRBV12-4 with TRBJ1-5; TRBD1 is a possible D gene (5 bases). Trimming stripped 1 base from V and 12 bases from J, with 10 bases between. The CDR3 consists of 12 residues. In DNA, the CDR3 is TGTGCCAGCAGTTTAGGGGGGACGCTCCAGCATTTT. Its protein product is CASSLGGTLQHF.

The genes are TRBV4-1 and TRBJ1-2; no clear D. With 0 bases removed from V and 4 bases from J, the gap between germline ends came to 9 bases. CDR3 size: 14 residues. The germline gives CDR1 MGHRA, CDR2 YSYEKL. DNA for the CDR3: TGCGCCAGCAGCCAAGATCAATCAGTCTATGGCTACACCTTC. Translation gives CASSQDQSVYGYTF.

The gene calls are TRBV6-2 or TRBV6-3 and TRBJ1-2, with D unresolved. Trimming left V 5 bases short and J 6 bases short, with 13 bases between. CDR3 length: 13 amino acids. The germline gives CDR1 MNHEY, CDR2 SVGEGT. DNA of the CDR3: TGTGCCAGCAGTATAATTCTGGTTGATGGCTACACCTTC. It is translated as CASSIILVDGYTF.